A selection of T cell receptor beta chains follows, all from one sample in a study of T-cell memory formation after mild COVID-19. TCRdb redid the calling of the 5' RACE reads with MiXCR, one entry per CDR3 protein. The sample shows some 440,000 distinct CDR3 sequences, around a quarter of them seen only once. The sample consisted of PBMCs or a T cell subset sorted from them (not recorded which). The receptors were sampled from an adult woman who had mild COVID-19 (a few samples of this study predate the infection). Cell type and time point are not known. The CDR3 runs from the conserved cysteine through the conserved F or W. Each record gives: V gene, clone size, J gene, CDR3 protein. Clone size is stated in some rows and not others, as once, few, many or a class when expanded.

V: TRBV6-5; size: -; J: TRBJ1-2; CDR3: CASSYGRLSGNYGYTF
V: TRBV7-8; size: -; J: TRBJ2-5; CDR3: CATGDRQETQYF
V: TRBV7-2; size: few; J: TRBJ1-1; CDR3: CASSPGPQNTEAFF
V: TRBV5-1; size: many; J: TRBJ1-1; CDR3: CASKGDPNTEAFF
V: TRBV5-4; size: -; J: TRBJ2-5; CDR3: CASSHPGLWETQYF
V: TRBV15; size: -; J: TRBJ1-1; CDR3: CATSTARGNWAEAFF
V: TRBV30; size: few; J: TRBJ2-6; CDR3: CAWGAGANVLTF
V: TRBV28; size: -; J: TRBJ2-1; CDR3: CASSPSNSGGRSFF
V: TRBV4-3; size: -; J: TRBJ2-2; CDR3: CASSQAMGTTTGELFF
V: TRBV29-1; size: few; J: TRBJ2-2; CDR3: CSVLLRGDTGELFF
V: TRBV5-1; size: few; J: TRBJ2-1; CDR3: CASSLRSGGAGEQFF
V: TRBV4-1; size: -; J: TRBJ2-1; CDR3: CASSLLFAGADINNEQFF
V: TRBV7-9; size: -; J: TRBJ1-1; CDR3: CASSFQGENTEAFF
V: TRBV12-5; size: -; J: TRBJ2-1; CDR3: CANHTPGQGVGQFF
V: TRBV3-1; size: -; J: TRBJ2-7; CDR3: CASSPLAGVRYEQYF
V: TRBV5-1; size: -; J: TRBJ1-1; CDR3: CASSWTGADPAAFF
V: TRBV4-1; size: few; J: TRBJ2-3; CDR3: CASSLREGEGTDTQYF